The T cell receptor beta chain described here comes from a study of cytomegalovirus exposure and HLA in healthy donors. This clone was observed once. The V end lost 0 bases, the J end lost 4 bases, and 16 bases lay between the germline ends. Germline values: CDR1 SGHRS, CDR2 YFSETQ. The CDR3 consists of 16 residues. The PCR contained 60 Vbeta and 13 Jbeta primers. The repertoire was sequenced with immunoSEQ multiplex PCR; TCRdb's copy has only in-frame clones and lacks some. The sample carries about 220,000 clones, approximately 82% recorded once. This receptor was identified in a man younger than 35 in good health and CMV-seronegative. The source material was PBMCs. The V call is TRBV5-1, the J call TRBJ1-1; the D is unclear. CDR3 region: CASSLAARSGSTEAFF. The DNA for the CDR3 is TGCGCCAGCAGCTTGGCCGCCAGAAGCGGGAGCACTGAAGCTTTCTTT.